This section outlines one T cell receptor (beta chain) sequence together with its context. This entry comes from a study of monozygotic twins with cystic fibrosis. About the research overall: Libraries were built from 3 to 3.5 micrograms of fragmented DNA using approximately 16 PCR cycles.

Only in-frame clones appear in the TCRdb table, and some are missing; sequencing was by immunoSEQ multiplex PCR. The table includes roughly 20,000 clones, roughly 89% detected once. From germline, CDR1 is GTSNPN and CDR2 SVGIG (reference sequence). Losses at the gene ends were 5 bases for V and 3 bases for J; bases not matched to a gene: 6. CDR3 length: 13 amino acids. Sequenced material: blood. V and J are TRBV30 and TRBJ1-1; 7 bases align to TRBD1. This sequence was found in a girl aged 2 to 10 with cystic fibrosis. The CDR3 DNA reads as TGTGCCTGGCTAAGACAGGGATACACTGAAGCTTTCTTT. It encodes CAWLRQGYTEAFF.